Listed below are T cell receptor beta chains from one sample, sequenced in a study of shared clonotypes between healthy human individuals. The data were produced by immunoSEQ multiplex PCR, yet TCRdb's version contains in-frame clones alone and is incomplete. This sample has more than 1 million clones; about 84% occur once, and the top ten carry under 0.6%. Sequenced: memory CD4+ T cells from PBMCs. These TCRs come from a young man in good health. Some clones in this sample may be carry-over from other donors' samples. Both conserved end residues are part of each CDR3. D genes are given only for firm matches. The listing skips clone size in some rows; elsewhere it reads once, few, many or a size class.

TRBV25-1	TRBJ1-1	-	few	CASSESVRGTEAFF	TGTGCCAGCAGTGAATCTGTACGAGGGACTGAAGCTTTCTTT
TRBV27	TRBJ1-1	TRBD1	few	CASSRIRDSTEAFF	TGTGCCAGCAGTCGCATCCGGGACAGCACTGAAGCTTTCTTT
TRBV27	TRBJ2-7	TRBD1	-	CASSRTTGGAYEQYF	TGTGCCAGCAGCCGAACGACAGGGGGCGCCTACGAGCAGTACTTC
TRBV5-1	TRBJ2-3	TRBD2	-	CASTSGLAGEADTQYF	TGCGCCAGCACCTCGGGACTAGCGGGAGAGGCAGATACGCAGTATTTT
TRBV6-6	TRBJ2-2	-	-	CASRGDRNTGELFF	TGTGCCAGCAGGGGAGACAGGAACACCGGGGAGCTGTTTTTT
TRBV7-6	TRBJ2-2	-	-	CASSTPLGELFF	TGTGCCAGCAGCACCCCCTTAGGGGAGCTGTTTTTT
TRBV19	TRBJ2-1	TRBD2	few	CASSIRTGLAIYNEQFF	TGTGCCAGTAGTATAAGGACGGGACTAGCGATCTACAATGAGCAGTTCTTC
TRBV5-5	TRBJ2-2	-	-	CASSLSARRETGELFF	TGTGCCAGCAGCTTGTCCGCGAGGAGGGAAACCGGGGAGCTGTTTTTT
TRBV7-7	TRBJ2-7	TRBD1	-	CASSPEQGAFYEQYF	TGTGCCAGCAGCCCCGAACAGGGGGCATTCTACGAGCAGTACTTC
TRBV18	TRBJ2-7	TRBD2	-	CASSPRAGGTYEQYF	TGTGCCAGCTCACCACGAGCGGGAGGCACCTACGAGCAGTACTTC
TRBV19	TRBJ2-3	-	once	CASSPQGSGGNSTDTQYF	TGTGCCAGTAGTCCCCAGGGTTCAGGGGGGAACAGCACAGATACGCAGTATTTT
TRBV11-2	TRBJ2-7	-	few	CASSLARYSYEQYF	TGTGCCAGCAGCTTAGCCCGGTACTCCTACGAGCAGTACTTC
TRBV19	TRBJ2-7	TRBD2	few	CASSIGGTSGDSYEQYF	TGTGCCAGTAGTATAGGCGGGACTAGCGGCGATTCCTACGAGCAGTACTTC
TRBV9	TRBJ2-7	-	-	CASSPELGGEQYF	TGTGCCAGCAGCCCCGAGCTAGGGGGAGAGCAGTACTTC
TRBV7-8	TRBJ2-2	TRBD2	-	CASSPSGAGELFF	TGTGCCAGCAGCCCCAGCGGGGCTGGGGAGCTGTTTTTT
TRBV2	TRBJ2-3	-	once	CASSYNRVDTQYF	TGTGCCAGCAGTTATAACAGGGTTGATACGCAGTATTTT
TRBV20-1	TRBJ2-7	TRBD1	-	CSARDRDEQYF	TGCAGTGCCAGAGACAGGGACGAGCAGTACTTC
TRBV9	TRBJ2-1	TRBD1	-	CASSSATGVPYNEQFF	TGTGCCAGCAGCTCGGCAACAGGGGTCCCCTACAATGAGCAGTTCTTC
TRBV5-1	TRBJ1-1	TRBD1	-	CASSLHRGNTEAFF	TGCGCCAGCAGCTTGCACAGGGGGAACACTGAAGCTTTCTTT
TRBV6-5	TRBJ2-5	-	once	CASSPDWRGRETQYF	TGTGCCAGCAGTCCCGATTGGCGTGGTAGGGAGACCCAGTACTTC
TRBV5-4	TRBJ2-3	-	-	CASSSGGRVDTQYF	TGTGCCAGCAGCTCAGGGGGGAGGGTAGATACGCAGTATTTT
TRBV5-1	TRBJ2-7	-	once	CASSFHVSTDVSYEQYF	TGCGCCAGCAGCTTCCACGTAAGTACGGACGTCTCCTACGAGCAGTACTTC
TRBV28	TRBJ2-1	TRBD1	-	CASSEPGQGSNEQFF	TGTGCCAGCAGCGAACCGGGACAGGGGTCAAATGAGCAGTTCTTC
TRBV28	TRBJ1-2	-	-	CASSLTYGYTF	TGTGCCAGCAGCTTAACTTATGGCTACACCTTC
TRBV28	TRBJ2-4	-	-	CASSLGQLAKNIQYF	TGTGCCAGCAGTTTGGGGCAACTAGCCAAAAACATTCAGTACTTC
TRBV29-1	TRBJ1-3	-	-	CSVEGTPDSGNTIYF	TGCAGCGTTGAGGGGACACCAGACTCTGGAAACACCATATATTTT
TRBV6-5	TRBJ2-7	-	-	CASSTGTLSYEQYF	TGTGCCAGCAGTACCGGGACTCTTTCCTACGAGCAGTACTTC
TRBV7-9	TRBJ1-2	TRBD1	-	CASSLRTGSGYTF	TGTGCCAGCAGCTTGCGGACAGGGAGTGGCTACACCTTC
TRBV30	TRBJ2-1	-	-	CAWSLSAFYEQFF	TGTGCCTGGTCTCTTTCGGCTTTCTATGAGCAGTTCTTC
TRBV7-9	TRBJ2-7	TRBD2	-	CASSPTSGSLSYEQYF	TGTGCCAGCAGCCCGACTAGCGGGAGCCTTTCCTACGAGCAGTACTTC
TRBV10-3	TRBJ2-7	TRBD1	-	CAISAPGQGSYEQYF	TGTGCCATCAGTGCCCCGGGACAGGGTTCCTACGAGCAGTACTTC
TRBV5-1	TRBJ2-2	-	-	CASSLIGRDGELFF	TGCGCCAGCAGCTTGATAGGGCGTGACGGGGAGCTGTTTTTT
TRBV29-1	TRBJ1-4	-	-	CSVEEDSFPEKLFF	TGCAGCGTTGAAGAGGACAGTTTCCCTGAAAAACTGTTTTTT
TRBV5-1	TRBJ1-2	-	many	CASSLAPGSYGYTF	TGCGCCAGCAGCTTGGCCCCCGGGTCCTATGGCTACACCTTC
TRBV30	TRBJ2-7	TRBD1	once	CAWSTGDEQYF	TGTGCCTGGAGTACAGGGGACGAGCAGTACTTC
TRBV5-6	TRBJ2-3	TRBD1	few	CASSRGQDGTDTQYF	TGTGCCAGCAGCCGGGGACAGGACGGCACAGATACGCAGTATTTT
TRBV2	TRBJ2-3	-	-	CAFRTVWGTDTQYF	TGTGCCTTTAGGACAGTCTGGGGCACAGATACGCAGTATTTT
TRBV5-6	TRBJ2-1	-	-	CASSSRDVDEQFF	TGTGCCAGCAGCTCACGGGACGTAGATGAGCAGTTCTTC
TRBV5-4	TRBJ2-4	TRBD2	-	CASSGTSGHRGNIQYF	TGTGCCAGCAGCGGGACTAGCGGACACCGGGGAAACATTCAGTACTTC
TRBV25-1	TRBJ2-5	-	-	CASSEGSGPQETQYF	TGTGCCAGCAGTGAGGGTAGCGGACCCCAAGAGACCCAGTACTTC
TRBV29-1	TRBJ1-1	-	-	CSVVRDTEAFF	TGCAGCGTTGTCAGGGACACTGAAGCTTTCTTT
TRBV5-1	TRBJ2-7	-	-	CASSLDGSYEQYF	TGCGCCAGCAGCCTGGACGGATCCTACGAGCAGTACTTC